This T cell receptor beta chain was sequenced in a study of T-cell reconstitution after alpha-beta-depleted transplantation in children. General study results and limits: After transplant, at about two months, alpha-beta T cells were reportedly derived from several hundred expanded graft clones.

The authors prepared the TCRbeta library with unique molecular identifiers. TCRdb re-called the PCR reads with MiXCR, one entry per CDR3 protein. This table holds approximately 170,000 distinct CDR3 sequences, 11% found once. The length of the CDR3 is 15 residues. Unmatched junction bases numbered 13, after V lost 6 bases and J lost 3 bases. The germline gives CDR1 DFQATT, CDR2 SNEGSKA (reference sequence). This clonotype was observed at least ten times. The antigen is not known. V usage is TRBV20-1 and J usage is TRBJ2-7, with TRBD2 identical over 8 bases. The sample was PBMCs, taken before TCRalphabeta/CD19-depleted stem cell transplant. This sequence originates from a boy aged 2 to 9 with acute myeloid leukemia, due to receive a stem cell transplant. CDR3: CSASLSGTRNYEQYF. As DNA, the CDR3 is TGCAGTGCCAGTCTATCAGGGACTAGAAACTACGAGCAGTACTTC.